This T cell receptor (beta chain) was captured in a study of somatic mutations in cytotoxic T cells in rheumatoid arthritis. Profiling relied on immunoSEQ multiplex PCR, and the TCRdb table lists in-frame clones only, not all of them. Of about 19,000 clones in the sample, around 83% were seen once. The CDR3 sequence is 16 residues long. V was pared by 0 bases and J by 1 base, with 14 bases between. Looked up from germline, CDR1 is SGHDT and CDR2 is YYEEEE. The origin of this receptor is an adult with rheumatoid arthritis. This chain joins TRBV5-6 and TRBJ2-7; TRBD2 might be the D (5 bases). Specimen: CD8+ T cells sorted from blood. The CDR3 loop is CASSLAASHPSYEQYF. CDR3 in DNA: TGTGCCAGCAGCTTGGCCGCTAGCCACCCATCCTACGAGCAGTACTTC.